This record concerns one TCR beta chain sequence. What it recognizes is unknown. The table came from immunoSEQ multiplex PCR; TCRdb's copy has only in-frame clones and leaves some out. This sample yields 25,000 to 30,000 clones, of which roughly 80% are seen a single time; around 1% belongs to the top ten. V shed 2 bases, J shed 4 bases, and the junction held 3 bases outside the gene matches. Germline CDR1 is SGDLS and CDR2 is YYNGEE. The CDR3 has 14 residues. This specimen belongs to a study of T cells in narcolepsy. Study-level background: Patients with NT1 or NT2 and healthy control donors were enrolled.

Whole-study findings and limits: Autoreactive clonotypes reportedly recurred in blood of same and different patients, not controls. HCRT-specific and TRIB2-specific autoreactive clonotypes appeared among same-patient CSF and blood CD4+ clonotypes.

The specimen was memory (CD45RA-) CD4+ T cells from blood. The genes are TRBV9 and TRBJ2-5, with 9 bases that match TRBD1. This sequence was found in a human donor in good health. CDR3 bases: TGTGCCAGCAGCGTGGGACAGGGCGGAGAGACCCAGTACTTC. Translated, it gives CASSVGQGGETQYF.